A single sample gave rise to the 16 T cell receptor beta chains below, sequenced in a study of T cell responses to AZD1222 COVID-19 vaccine. TCRdb's table, derived via immunoSEQ multiplex PCR, lists solely in-frame clones and lacks some. The sample has 200,000 or so clones, roughly 92% seen once. The sequenced sample was peripheral blood, obtained 28 days after the second AZD1222 dose. These receptors were collected from an adult who received the AZD1222 COVID-19 vaccine.

V and J are TRBV30 and TRBJ1-1, with TRBD1 matching over 8 bases. Germline CDR1 GTSNPN, CDR2 SVGIG (reference sequence). Unmatched junction bases numbered 11, after V lost 2 bases and J lost 0 bases. The CDR3 sequence is 17 residues long. The CDR3 reads CAWSRGTGPILNTEAFF. The CDR3 coding sequence is TGTGCCTGGAGTCGAGGGACAGGTCCCATTTTGAACACTGAAGCTTTCTTT. The whole variable domain, remainder taken from reference TRBV30 and TRBJ1-1, is SQTIHQWPATLVQPVGSPLSLECTVEGTSNPNLYWYRQAAGRGLQLLFYSVGIGQISSEVPQNLSASRPQDRQFILSSKKLLLSDSGFYLCAWSRGTGPILNTEAFFGQGTRLTVV.

The chain carries TRBV5-1 and TRBJ1-1; possibly TRBD1 for D (5 bases). With 3 bases removed from V and 3 bases from J, the gap between germline ends came to 18 bases. Per germline, CDR1 SGHRS and CDR2 YFSETQ. The CDR3 is made up of 16 amino acids. CDR3 protein: CASSYGHVVVDTEAFF. CDR3 nucleotides: TGCGCCAGCAGCTACGGACACGTAGTGGTTGACACTGAAGCTTTCTTT. The full variable domain, with the rest looked up from reference TRBV5-1 and TRBJ1-1, is KAGVTQTPRYLIKTRGQQVTLSCSPISGHRSVSWYQQTPGQGLQFLFEYFSETQRNKGNFPGRFSGRQFSNSRSEMNVSTLELGDSALYLCASSYGHVVVDTEAFFGQGTRLTVV.

The chain joins TRBV7-2 to TRBJ2-3, with D perhaps TRBD1 (5 bases). CDR3 length: 14 amino acids. Trimming stripped 5 bases from V and 0 bases from J, with 9 bases between. Germline V gene data show CDR1 as SGHTA and CDR2 as FQGNSA. For the CDR3, the DNA is TGTGCCAGCAGCCCCCGACAGAGCACAGATACGCAGTATTTT. As protein: CASSPRQSTDTQYF.

This chain uses TRBV7-9 with TRBJ1-1; 8 positions agree with TRBD1. The CDR3 is made up of 14 amino acids. Germline CDR1 reads SEHNR; CDR2 reads FQNEAQ (reference sequence). The ends lost 3 bases at V and 7 bases at J; junction bases unmatched: 7. CDR3 protein: CASSFGDRRIEAFF. The CDR3 DNA reads as TGTGCCAGCAGCTTCGGGGACAGGAGAATTGAAGCTTTCTTT.

The genes are TRBV28 and TRBJ1-2; D gene ambiguous. The CDR3 runs 14 residues. V gave up 5 bases and J gave up 7 bases, with 17 bases separating them. CDR1 MDHEN and CDR2 SYDVKM come from the germline V gene. The CDR3 bases are TGTGCCAGCAGTGTGGGGTCGGGGTACGGTGGCTACACCTTC. Translated: CASSVGSGYGGYTF.

The chain joins TRBV20-1 to TRBJ1-2, with D uncertain. Per germline, CDR1 DFQATT and CDR2 SNEGSKA (reference sequence). The V end was cut by 3 bases, the J end by 8 bases, with 10 bases between. The CDR3 totals 11 residues. The DNA for the CDR3 is TGCAGTGCTAGCCGAACTCCAGGCTACACCTTC. It specifies CSASRTPGYTF.

DNA for the CDR3: TGTGCCAGCAGCCCGTTCGGACTAGCACTAGATACGCAGTATTTT. It yields the protein CASSPFGLALDTQYF. V and J are TRBV7-9 and TRBJ2-3; 8 nucleotides line up with TRBD2. Looked up from germline, CDR1 is SEHNR and CDR2 is FQNEAQ (reference sequence). V trimming: 5 bases; J trimming: 5 bases; junction bases outside the gene matches: 9. CDR3 size: 15 residues.

This rearrangement joins TRBV6-6 to TRBJ1-4; 7 bases agree with TRBD1. The CDR3 loop spans 13 amino acids. V lost 8 bases, J lost 4 bases, and 4 bases stayed unmatched. CDR1 and CDR2 (germline): MNHNY, SVGAGI (reference sequence). This CDR3 reads CASRDSSNEKLFF. Here the CDR3 DNA reads TGTGCCAGCCGGGACAGCAGTAATGAAAAACTGTTTTTT.

The J gene is TRBJ1-2, the V gene TRBV28, with 8 nucleotides matching TRBD1. V was clipped by 3 bases and J by 2 bases; unmatched bases: 2. Germline loops: CDR1 MDHEN, CDR2 SYDVKM. CDR3 length: 14 amino acids. The chain's CDR3 is CASSFNRGNYGYTF. The CDR3 nucleotides read TGTGCCAGCAGTTTCAACAGGGGGAACTATGGCTACACCTTC.

The chain couples TRBV25-1 to TRBJ2-7; the D call may be TRBD1 or TRBD2 (5 bases each). The CDR3 totals 11 residues. Looked up from germline, CDR1 is MGHDK and CDR2 is SYGVNS. With 4 bases removed from V and 4 bases from J, the gap between germline ends came to 5 bases. CDR3 protein: CASSGGYEQYF. In DNA form, the CDR3 reads TGTGCCAGCAGTGGGGGGTACGAGCAGTACTTC.

This clone is a singleton in its sample. The chain employs TRBV5-6 and TRBJ1-2, with 9 nucleotides matching TRBD1. The CDR3 has 16 residues. The germline CDR1 and CDR2 sequences are SGHDT and YYEEEE. J lost 2 bases, V lost 2 bases, and 7 bases had no gene match. The CDR3 DNA reads TGTGCCAGCAGCTTCGGACAGGGGACAATCAACTATGGCTACACCTTC. As protein: CASSFGQGTINYGYTF.

The rearrangement uses TRBV5-6 and TRBJ1-1, with 7 bases identical to TRBD1. Per germline, CDR1 SGHDT and CDR2 YYEEEE. The CDR3 runs to 16 residues. With V trimmed by 4 bases and J by 1 base, 10 bases remained unmatched. The CDR3 protein is CASSGRQGVKNTEAFF. The CDR3 DNA reads as TGTGCCAGCAGCGGGAGACAGGGAGTAAAGAACACTGAAGCTTTCTTT.

The V and J genes are TRBV27 and TRBJ2-5, with 7 bases identical to TRBD1. Trimming at V came to 6 bases and at J to 2 bases, leaving 9 bases not matched to a gene. The CDR3 loop spans 15 amino acids. Per the germline V gene, CDR1 is MNHEY and CDR2 is SMNVEV (reference sequence). The CDR3 region is CASRRQGARQETQYF. DNA of the CDR3: TGTGCCAGCAGACGACAGGGAGCGAGGCAAGAGACCCAGTACTTC.

The chain employs TRBV6-5 and TRBJ1-5; 7 bases are shared with TRBD1. The V gene end was trimmed by 6 bases and the J gene end by 0 bases; junction bases not matched to a gene: 5. CDR1 MNHEY and CDR2 SVGAGI come from the germline V gene. The CDR3 length is 15 residues. The CDR3 is CASSRQGHSNQPQHF. DNA of the CDR3: TGTGCCAGCAGCCGACAGGGTCATAGCAATCAGCCCCAGCATTTT.

The chain carries TRBV7-2 and TRBJ1-1, with D possibly TRBD1 on 6 matching bases. This CDR3 has 16 amino acids. Trimming pared 5 bases from V and 3 bases from J, leaving 19 bases between. Germline CDR1 and CDR2: SGHTA and FQGNSA. The CDR3 here is CASSRTGLNRDTEAFF. CDR3 in DNA: TGTGCCAGCAGCCGTACAGGGCTTAACCGGGACACTGAAGCTTTCTTT.

This chain links TRBV10-3 with TRBJ1-2; 7 nucleotides match TRBD1. After removal of 2 bases from V and 5 bases from J, the junction contained 2 bases not matched to a gene. The germline V gene has CDR1 ENHRY and CDR2 SYGVKD. The CDR3 is made up of 13 amino acids. The CDR3 is CAISEGTAYGYTF. Here the CDR3 DNA reads TGTGCCATCAGTGAGGGGACAGCTTATGGCTACACCTTC.